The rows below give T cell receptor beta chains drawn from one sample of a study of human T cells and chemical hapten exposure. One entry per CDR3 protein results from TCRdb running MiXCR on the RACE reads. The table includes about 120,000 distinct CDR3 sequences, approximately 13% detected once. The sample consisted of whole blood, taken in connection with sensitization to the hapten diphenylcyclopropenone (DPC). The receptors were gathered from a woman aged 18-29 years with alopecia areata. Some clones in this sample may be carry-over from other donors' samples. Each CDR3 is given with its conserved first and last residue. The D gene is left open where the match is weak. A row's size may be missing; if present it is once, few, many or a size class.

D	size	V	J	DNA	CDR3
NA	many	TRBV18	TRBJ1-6	TGTGCCAGCTCAAGTGACAAGAGTAGGCCCCTCCACTTT	CASSSDKSRPLHF
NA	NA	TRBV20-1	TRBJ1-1	TGCAGTGCCCCCCGAGGGGAAAACACTGAAGCTTTCTTT	CSAPRGENTEAFF
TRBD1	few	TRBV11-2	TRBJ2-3	TGTGCCAGCAGCTCGCCCAAGGACAGGTACCCCACAGATACGCAGTATTTT	CASSSPKDRYPTDTQYF
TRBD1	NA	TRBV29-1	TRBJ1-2	TGCAGCGTTGAAGATCGAGGACAGGGCGGGGGCTACACCTTC	CSVEDRGQGGGYTF
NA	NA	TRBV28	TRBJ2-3	TGTGCCAGCGGAAACCCTTTGACCAGCAGCACAGATACGCAGTATTTT	CASGNPLTSSTDTQYF
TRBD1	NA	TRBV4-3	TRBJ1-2	TGCGCCAGCAGCCCAGGGACAGGGGGCTATGGCTACACCTTC	CASSPGTGGYGYTF
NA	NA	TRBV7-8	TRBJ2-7	TGTGCCAGCAGCCCTAGGGACCTAAGGGGCGAGCAGTACTTC	CASSPRDLRGEQYF
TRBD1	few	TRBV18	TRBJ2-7	TGTGCCAGCTCACCACCGACAGGGGTGTGGGAGCAGTACTTC	CASSPPTGVWEQYF
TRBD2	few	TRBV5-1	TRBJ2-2	TGCGCCAGCAGCTTGGGACAGCGGGGCAACACCGGGGAGCTGTTTTTT	CASSLGQRGNTGELFF
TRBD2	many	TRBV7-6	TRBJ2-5	TGTGCCAGCATCCCTCTAGCGGGGGTCGGAGAGACCCAGTACTTC	CASIPLAGVGETQYF
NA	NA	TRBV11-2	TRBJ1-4	TGTGCCAGCAGCCTCGAGAGGGCGGTGGAAAAACTGTTTTTT	CASSLERAVEKLFF
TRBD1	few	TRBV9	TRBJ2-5	TGTGCCAGCAGCGGGGGACAGGGTTGGTCCCAAGAGACCCAGTACTTC	CASSGGQGWSQETQYF
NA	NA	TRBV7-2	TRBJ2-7	TGTGCCAGCAGCATAGACGGGGTGCTAGATGAGCAGTACTTC	CASSIDGVLDEQYF
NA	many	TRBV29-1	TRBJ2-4	TGCAGCATACTACCCAGGGGGGCAAACATTCAGTACTTC	CSILPRGANIQYF
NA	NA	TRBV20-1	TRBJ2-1	TGCAGTGCTAGATCCCCGGATCCAGGCTACAATGAGCAGTTCTTC	CSARSPDPGYNEQFF